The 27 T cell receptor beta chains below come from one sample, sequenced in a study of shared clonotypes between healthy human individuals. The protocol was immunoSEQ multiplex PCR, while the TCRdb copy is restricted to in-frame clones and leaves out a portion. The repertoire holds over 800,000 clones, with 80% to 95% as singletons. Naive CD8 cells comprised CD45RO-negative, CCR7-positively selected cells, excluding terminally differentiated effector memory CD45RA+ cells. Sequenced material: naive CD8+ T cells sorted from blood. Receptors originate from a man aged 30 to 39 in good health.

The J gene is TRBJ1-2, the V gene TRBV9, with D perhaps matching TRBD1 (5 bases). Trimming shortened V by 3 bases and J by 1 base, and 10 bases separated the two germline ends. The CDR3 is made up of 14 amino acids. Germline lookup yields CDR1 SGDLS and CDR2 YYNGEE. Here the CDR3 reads CASSAGQGNYGYTF. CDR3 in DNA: TGTGCCAGCAGCGCGGGCCAGGGTAACTATGGCTACACCTTC.

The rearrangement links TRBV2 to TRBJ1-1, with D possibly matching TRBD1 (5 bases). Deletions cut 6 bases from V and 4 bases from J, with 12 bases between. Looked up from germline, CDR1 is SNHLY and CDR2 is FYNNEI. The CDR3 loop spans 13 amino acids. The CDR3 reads CASSPGGTTEAFF. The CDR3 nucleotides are TGTGCCAGCAGCCCCGGGGGGACCACTGAAGCTTTCTTT.

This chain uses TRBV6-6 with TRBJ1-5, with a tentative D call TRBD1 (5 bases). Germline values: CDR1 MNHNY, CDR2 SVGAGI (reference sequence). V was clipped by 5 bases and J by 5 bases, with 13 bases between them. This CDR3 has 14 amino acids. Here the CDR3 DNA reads TGTGCCAGCAGTGCAGGGACGGGAGATCAGCCCCAGCATTTT. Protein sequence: CASSAGTGDQPQHF.

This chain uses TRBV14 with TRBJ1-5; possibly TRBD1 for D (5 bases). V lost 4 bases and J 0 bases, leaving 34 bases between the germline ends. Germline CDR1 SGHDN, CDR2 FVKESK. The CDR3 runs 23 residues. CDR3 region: CASSPTPRRAGPNHYDSNQPQHF. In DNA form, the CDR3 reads TGTGCCAGCAGCCCTACCCCAAGGCGGGCGGGGCCTAATCACTACGATAGCAATCAGCCCCAGCATTTT.

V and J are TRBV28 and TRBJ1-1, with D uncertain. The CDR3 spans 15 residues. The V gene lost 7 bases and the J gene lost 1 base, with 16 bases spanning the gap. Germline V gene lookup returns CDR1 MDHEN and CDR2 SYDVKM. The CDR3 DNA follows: TGTGCCAGCACCCCTCCCTTTGGGTGGAACACTGAAGCTTTCTTT. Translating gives CASTPPFGWNTEAFF.

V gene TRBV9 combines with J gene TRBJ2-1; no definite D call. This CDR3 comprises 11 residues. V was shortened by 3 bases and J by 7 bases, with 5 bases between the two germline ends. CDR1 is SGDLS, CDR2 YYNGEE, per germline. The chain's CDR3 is CASSAENEQFF. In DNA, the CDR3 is TGTGCCAGCAGCGCAGAAAATGAGCAGTTCTTC. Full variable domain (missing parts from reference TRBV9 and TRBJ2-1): DSGVTQTPKHLITATGQRVTLRCSPRSGDLSVYWYQQSLDQGLQFLIQYYNGEERAKGNILERFSAQQFPDLHSELNLSSLELGDSALYFCASSAENEQFFGPGTRLTVL.

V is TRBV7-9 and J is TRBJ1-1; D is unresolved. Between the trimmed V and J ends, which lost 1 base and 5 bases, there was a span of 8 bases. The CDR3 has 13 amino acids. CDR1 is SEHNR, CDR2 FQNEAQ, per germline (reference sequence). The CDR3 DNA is TGTGCCAGCAGCTTAGACCCGCGGACTGAAGCTTTCTTT. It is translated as CASSLDPRTEAFF.

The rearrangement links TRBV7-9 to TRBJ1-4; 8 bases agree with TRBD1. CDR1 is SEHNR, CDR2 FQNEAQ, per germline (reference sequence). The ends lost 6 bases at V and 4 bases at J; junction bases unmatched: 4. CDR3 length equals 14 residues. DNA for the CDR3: TGTGCCAGCAGAGAGACAGGGGTTAATGAAAAACTGTTTTTT. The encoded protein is CASRETGVNEKLFF.

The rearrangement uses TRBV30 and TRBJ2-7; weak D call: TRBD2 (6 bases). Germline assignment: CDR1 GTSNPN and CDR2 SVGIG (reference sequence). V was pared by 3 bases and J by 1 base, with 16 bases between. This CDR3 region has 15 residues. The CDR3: CAWSGPREGSYEQYF. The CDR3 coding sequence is TGTGCCTGGAGCGGGCCGCGGGAAGGATCCTACGAGCAGTACTTC.

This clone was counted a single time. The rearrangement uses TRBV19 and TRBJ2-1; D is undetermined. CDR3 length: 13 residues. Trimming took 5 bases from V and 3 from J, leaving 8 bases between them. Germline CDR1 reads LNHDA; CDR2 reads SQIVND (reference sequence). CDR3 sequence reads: CASSATLYNEQFF. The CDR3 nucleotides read TGTGCCAGTAGTGCGACACTCTACAATGAGCAGTTCTTC.

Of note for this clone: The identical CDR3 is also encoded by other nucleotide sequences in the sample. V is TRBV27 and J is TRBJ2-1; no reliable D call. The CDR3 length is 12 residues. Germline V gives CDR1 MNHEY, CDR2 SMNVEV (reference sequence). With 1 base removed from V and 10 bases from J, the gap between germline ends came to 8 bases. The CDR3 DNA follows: TGTGCCAGCAGTTTATGGTCAGGCGAGCAGTTCTTC. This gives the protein CASSLWSGEQFF.

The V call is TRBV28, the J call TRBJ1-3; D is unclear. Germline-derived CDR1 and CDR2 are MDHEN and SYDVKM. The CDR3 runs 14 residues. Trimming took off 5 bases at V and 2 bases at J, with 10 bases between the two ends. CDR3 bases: TGTGCCAGCAGTGAATTTGGGGCTGGAAACACCATATATTTT. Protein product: CASSEFGAGNTIYF.

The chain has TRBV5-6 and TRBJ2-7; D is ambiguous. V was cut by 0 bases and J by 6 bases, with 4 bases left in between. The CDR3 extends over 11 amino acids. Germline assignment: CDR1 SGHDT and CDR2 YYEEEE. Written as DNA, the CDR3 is TGTGCCAGCAGCTTGGGCCCCGAGCAGTACTTC. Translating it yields CASSLGPEQYF.

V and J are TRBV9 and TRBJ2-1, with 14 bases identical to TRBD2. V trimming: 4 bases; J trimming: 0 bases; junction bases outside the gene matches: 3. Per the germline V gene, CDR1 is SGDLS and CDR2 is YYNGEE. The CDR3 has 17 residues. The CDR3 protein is CASSPGLAGVSYNEQFF. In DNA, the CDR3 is TGTGCCAGCAGCCCGGGACTAGCGGGGGTCTCCTACAATGAGCAGTTCTTC.

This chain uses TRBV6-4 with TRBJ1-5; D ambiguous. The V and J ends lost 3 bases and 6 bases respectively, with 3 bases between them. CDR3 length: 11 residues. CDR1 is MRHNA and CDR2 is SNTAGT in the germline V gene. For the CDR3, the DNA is TGTGCCAGCAGTGAAATTCAGCCCCAGCATTTT. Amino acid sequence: CASSEIQPQHF.

DNA of the CDR3: TGTGCCAGCAGAGGAGTGGACAAGCTATACAATGAGCAGTTCTTC. As protein: CASRGVDKLYNEQFF. The chain links TRBV7-8 to TRBJ2-1, with D possibly matching TRBD1 (5 bases). CDR1 and CDR2 (germline): SGHVS, FQNEAQ. Trimming stripped 6 bases from V and 4 bases from J, with 16 bases between. The CDR3 runs to 15 residues.

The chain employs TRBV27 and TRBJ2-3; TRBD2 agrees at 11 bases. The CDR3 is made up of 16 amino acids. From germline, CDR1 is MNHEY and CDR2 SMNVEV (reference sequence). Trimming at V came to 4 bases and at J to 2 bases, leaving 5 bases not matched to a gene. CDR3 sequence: CASSSRLAGLTDTQYF. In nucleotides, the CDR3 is TGTGCCAGCAGTTCCAGACTAGCGGGACTCACAGATACGCAGTATTTT.

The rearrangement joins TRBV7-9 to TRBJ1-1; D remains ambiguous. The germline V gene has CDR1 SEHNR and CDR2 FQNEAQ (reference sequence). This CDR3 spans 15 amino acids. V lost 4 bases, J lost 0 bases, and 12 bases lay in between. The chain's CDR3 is CASSWFGEMNTEAFF. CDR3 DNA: TGTGCCAGCAGCTGGTTTGGGGAAATGAACACTGAAGCTTTCTTT. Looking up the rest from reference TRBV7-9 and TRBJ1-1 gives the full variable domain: DTGVSQNPRHKITKRGQNVTFRCDPISEHNRLYWYRQTLGQGPEFLTYFQNEAQLEKSRLLSDRFSAERPKGSFSTLEIQRTEQGDSAMYLCASSWFGEMNTEAFFGQGTRLTVV.

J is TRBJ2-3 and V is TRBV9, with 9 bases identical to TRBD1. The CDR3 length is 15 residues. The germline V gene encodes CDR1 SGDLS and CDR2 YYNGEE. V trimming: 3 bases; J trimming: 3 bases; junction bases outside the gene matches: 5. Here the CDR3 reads CASSDRGLGTDTQYF. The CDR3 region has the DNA TGTGCCAGCAGCGACAGGGGGCTTGGGACAGATACGCAGTATTTT.

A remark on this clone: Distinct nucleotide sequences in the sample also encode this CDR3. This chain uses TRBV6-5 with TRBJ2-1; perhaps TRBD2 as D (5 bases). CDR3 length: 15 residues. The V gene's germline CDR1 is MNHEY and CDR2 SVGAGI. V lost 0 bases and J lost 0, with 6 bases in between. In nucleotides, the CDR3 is TGTGCCAGCAGTTACTCGGGGAGCTCCTACAATGAGCAGTTCTTC. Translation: CASSYSGSSYNEQFF.

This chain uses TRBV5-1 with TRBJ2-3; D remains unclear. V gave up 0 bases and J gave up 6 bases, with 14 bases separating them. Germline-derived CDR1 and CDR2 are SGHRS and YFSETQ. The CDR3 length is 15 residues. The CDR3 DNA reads TGCGCCAGCAGCTTGGCACAGTTGGGGTCTGATACGCAGTATTTT. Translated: CASSLAQLGSDTQYF.

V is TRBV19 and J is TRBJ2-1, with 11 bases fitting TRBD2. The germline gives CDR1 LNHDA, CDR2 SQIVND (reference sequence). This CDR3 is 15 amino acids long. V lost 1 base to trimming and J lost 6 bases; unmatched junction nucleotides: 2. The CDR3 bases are TGTGCCAGTAGTATAGGACTAGCGGGGCTCAATGAGCAGTTCTTC. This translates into CASSIGLAGLNEQFF.

The CDR3 region is CASSPAGDYNEQFF. DNA of the CDR3: TGTGCCAGCAGTCCGGCGGGAGACTACAATGAGCAGTTCTTC. J is TRBJ2-1 and V is TRBV27; 7 bases match TRBD2. CDR1 is MNHEY, CDR2 SMNVEV, per germline (reference sequence). With 5 bases clipped from V and 3 bases from J, the junction kept 4 bases outside the gene matches. The CDR3 has 14 residues.

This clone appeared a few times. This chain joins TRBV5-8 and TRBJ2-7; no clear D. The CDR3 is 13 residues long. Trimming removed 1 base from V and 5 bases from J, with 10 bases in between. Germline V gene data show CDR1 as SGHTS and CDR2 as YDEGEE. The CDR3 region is CASSLTVAHEQYF. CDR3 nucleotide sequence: TGTGCCAGCAGCTTGACAGTTGCGCACGAGCAGTACTTC.

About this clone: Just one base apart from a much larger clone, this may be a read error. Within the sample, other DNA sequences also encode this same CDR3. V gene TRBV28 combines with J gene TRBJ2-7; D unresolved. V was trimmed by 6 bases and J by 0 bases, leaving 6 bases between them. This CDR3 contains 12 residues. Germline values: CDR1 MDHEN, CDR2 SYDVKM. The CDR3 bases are TGTGCCAGCAGGGCAGTCTCCTACGAGCAGTACTTC. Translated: CASRAVSYEQYF.

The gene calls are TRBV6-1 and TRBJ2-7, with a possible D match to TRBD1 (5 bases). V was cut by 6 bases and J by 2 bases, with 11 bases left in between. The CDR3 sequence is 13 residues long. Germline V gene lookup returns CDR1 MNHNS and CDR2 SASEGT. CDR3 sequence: CASSDGQTYEQYF. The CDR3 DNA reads TGTGCCAGCAGCGACGGACAAACCTACGAGCAGTACTTC.

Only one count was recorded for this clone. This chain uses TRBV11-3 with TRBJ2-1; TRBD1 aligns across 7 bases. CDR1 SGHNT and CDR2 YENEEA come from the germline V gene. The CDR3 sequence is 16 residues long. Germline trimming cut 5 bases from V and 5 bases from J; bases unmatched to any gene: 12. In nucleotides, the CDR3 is TGTGCCAGCAGCCAATCGCCACGAGGGGGCCACAATGAGCAGTTCTTC. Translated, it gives CASSQSPRGGHNEQFF.